A selection of T cell receptor beta chains follows, all from one sample in a study of blood T cell repertoires in COVID-19. The protocol was immunoSEQ multiplex PCR, while the TCRdb copy is restricted to in-frame clones and leaves out a portion. The table has about 140,000 clones, 75% to 80% seen once; the top ten hold over 2.5%. The specimen was PBMCs or T cells enriched from blood (not recorded which). These TCRs come from a woman aged 50 to 60 who had recovered from COVID-19. The CDR3 runs from the conserved cysteine through the conserved F or W. Each record gives: clone size, D gene, J gene, V gene, CDR3 protein, CDR3 DNA. D genes are given only for firm matches. The size field is filled for only some rows; it gives once, few, many or a size class.

.,.,TRBJ1-1,TRBV19,CASPQIWNTEAFF,TGTGCCAGTCCACAGATATGGAACACTGAAGCTTTCTTT
.,.,TRBJ1-4,TRBV7-9,CASSVQAFAAANEKLFF,TGTGCCAGCAGCGTACAGGCATTCGCGGCGGCTAATGAAAAACTGTTTTTT
.,.,TRBJ2-1,TRBV4-2,CASSQGVTGVSYNEQFF,TGTGCCAGCAGCCAAGGAGTTACGGGAGTATCCTACAATGAGCAGTTCTTC
.,.,TRBJ2-7,TRBV6-5,CATDRTYEQYF,TGTGCCACCGACAGAACCTACGAGCAGTACTTC
.,TRBD1,TRBJ2-3,TRBV24-1,CATSSGGQGITDTQYF,TGTGCCACCAGTTCTGGGGGACAGGGTATAACAGATACGCAGTATTTT
.,TRBD1,TRBJ2-5,TRBV9,CASSWTGRETQYF,TGTGCCAGCAGCTGGACAGGGCGGGAGACCCAGTACTTC
once,.,TRBJ2-7,TRBV28,CASRKTGSYEQYF,TGTGCCAGCAGGAAGACAGGATCCTACGAGCAGTACTTC
.,TRBD2,TRBJ2-7,TRBV7-2,CASSLGAGGGYEQYF,TGTGCCAGCAGCTTAGGTGCGGGAGGAGGGTACGAGCAGTACTTC
.,TRBD1,TRBJ1-6,TRBV28,CASRYPRGRWDSPLHF,TGTGCCAGCAGATATCCCAGGGGGCGCTGGGATTCACCCCTCCACTTT
.,TRBD2,TRBJ2-3,TRBV29-1,CSVEGLLAEEVDTQYF,TGCAGCGTTGAAGGCCTACTAGCGGAGGAGGTAGATACGCAGTATTTT
once,.,TRBJ1-4,TRBV6-6,CASTQGQLEKLFF,TGTGCCAGCACTCAGGGTCAGTTGGAAAAACTGTTTTTT
.,.,TRBJ2-2,TRBV3-1/TRBV3-2,CASSQDGAGTGELFF,TGTGCCAGCAGCCAAGATGGGGCCGGCACCGGGGAGCTGTTTTTT
.,TRBD1,TRBJ1-4,TRBV4-1,CASSQQDRINEKLFF,TGCGCCAGCAGCCAACAGGACAGGATCAATGAAAAACTGTTTTTT
.,TRBD1,TRBJ1-2,TRBV3-1/TRBV3-2,CASSHGQAQNGYTF,TGTGCCAGCAGCCATGGACAGGCGCAAAATGGCTACACCTTC
.,.,TRBJ1-5,TRBV3-1/TRBV3-2,CASSQDSHSNQPQHF,TGTGCCAGCAGCCAAGACAGTCATAGCAATCAGCCCCAGCATTTT
.,TRBD2,TRBJ2-7,TRBV5-4,CASSLPSGSLSSYEQYF,TGTGCCAGCAGCTTGCCTAGCGGGAGTTTAAGCTCCTACGAGCAGTACTTC
.,TRBD1,TRBJ2-6,TRBV28,CASSSGDSSGANVLTF,TGTGCCAGCAGTTCTGGGGACAGCTCTGGGGCCAACGTCCTGACTTTC
few,.,TRBJ2-2,TRBV28,CASSLISGTGELFF,TGTGCCAGCTCCCTCATTTCGGGAACCGGGGAGCTGTTTTTT
.,.,TRBJ2-1,TRBV28,CASSFEVFNEQFF,TGTGCCAGCAGTTTCGAGGTTTTCAATGAGCAGTTCTTC
few,.,TRBJ2-3,TRBV3-1/TRBV3-2,CASSQDPRGTDTQYF,TGTGCCAGCAGCCAAGATCCGAGGGGCACAGATACGCAGTATTTT
.,TRBD2,TRBJ2-7,TRBV18,CASSPLSRGRSGEQYF,TGTGCCAGCTCACCCCTCTCTCGCGGGAGGTCTGGAGAGCAGTACTTC
.,TRBD1,TRBJ1-5,TRBV5-1,CASSPETGLGQPQHF,TGCGCCAGCAGCCCTGAGACAGGGTTAGGACAGCCCCAGCATTTT
.,.,TRBJ2-7,TRBV10-3,CAISEARPEEQYF,TGTGCCATCAGTGAAGCCCGACCGGAGGAGCAGTACTTC
few,.,TRBJ2-2,TRBV7-2,CASSFNRNTGELFF,TGTGCCAGCAGCTTCAACAGGAACACCGGGGAGCTGTTTTTT
.,TRBD2,TRBJ2-2,TRBV27,CATRQGGWGELFF,TGTGCCACCAGGCAGGGAGGGTGGGGGGAGCTGTTTTTT
.,TRBD1,TRBJ2-5,TRBV19,CASSYSGTVQETQYF,TGTGCCAGTAGCTACTCCGGGACAGTCCAAGAGACCCAGTACTTC
.,.,TRBJ2-5,TRBV7-3,CASSLSLQETQYF,TGTGCCAGCAGCTTATCACTACAAGAGACCCAGTACTTC
.,TRBD2,TRBJ2-5,TRBV29-1,CSVEKLAGGSGETQYF,TGCAGCGTTGAGAAACTAGCGGGAGGGAGTGGAGAGACCCAGTACTTC
few,TRBD1,TRBJ1-5,TRBV20-1,CSASDIQGARGNQPQHF,TGCAGTGCTAGTGATATCCAGGGGGCTCGTGGCAATCAGCCCCAGCATTTT
.,TRBD2,TRBJ2-3,TRBV7-3,CASSDPLGGGPNTDTQYF,TGTGCCAGCAGCGATCCCCTGGGCGGGGGGCCGAACACAGATACGCAGTATTTT
.,.,TRBJ1-2,TRBV25-1,CASSEGGRGYTF,TGTGCCAGCAGTGAAGGTGGGAGAGGCTACACCTTC
.,.,TRBJ1-5,TRBV12-3/TRBV12-4,CASSLGGDQPQHF,TGTGCCAGCAGTTTAGGCGGGGATCAGCCCCAGCATTTT
.,TRBD2,TRBJ2-3,TRBV5-1,CASSTGLAGVDDTQYF,TGCGCCAGCAGCACTGGACTAGCGGGAGTTGATGATACGCAGTATTTT
few,.,TRBJ1-3,TRBV19,CASSYGSGNTIYF,TGTGCCAGTAGTTATGGGAGTGGAAACACCATATATTTT
.,TRBD2,TRBJ2-1,TRBV9,CASSVTSGAYNEQFF,TGTGCCAGCAGCGTTACTAGCGGGGCCTACAATGAGCAGTTCTTC
.,TRBD1,TRBJ1-1,TRBV6-5,CASRDGQGAGTEAFF,TGTGCCAGCAGGGACGGACAGGGGGCAGGGACTGAAGCTTTCTTT
few,.,TRBJ1-1,TRBV6-1,CASSEREYLNTEAFF,TGTGCCAGCAGTGAGCGGGAATATTTGAACACTGAAGCTTTCTTT
.,TRBD1,TRBJ1-5,TRBV19,CASSSQQGAGNQPQHF,TGTGCCAGTAGTAGCCAACAGGGGGCCGGCAATCAGCCCCAGCATTTT
few,.,TRBJ1-4,TRBV7-8,CASSPPEGRNEKLFF,TGTGCCAGCAGCCCACCGGAGGGGCGGAATGAAAAACTGTTTTTT
.,.,TRBJ1-2,TRBV7-9,CASSLKDRRYLVEGYTF,TGTGCCAGCAGCTTGAAGGACAGAAGATACTTAGTCGAAGGCTACACCTTC
.,.,TRBJ1-1,TRBV3-1/TRBV3-2,CASSQDSRGTEAFF,TGTGCCAGCAGCCAGGACAGCAGGGGAACTGAAGCTTTCTTT
.,.,TRBJ1-2,TRBV3-1/TRBV3-2,CASTMGGGGYTF,TGTGCCAGCACCATGGGGGGAGGCGGCTACACCTTC
.,TRBD1,TRBJ2-2,TRBV7-3,CASSWRQGSGELFF,TGTGCCAGCAGCTGGAGACAGGGGTCCGGGGAGCTGTTTTTT
.,TRBD2,TRBJ2-1,TRBV6-4,CASSPSGGADEQFF,TGTGCCAGCAGTCCTAGCGGGGGGGCCGATGAGCAGTTCTTC
.,TRBD1,TRBJ1-1,TRBV2,CASSGGGQGNTEAFF,TGTGCCAGCAGCGGAGGGGGACAGGGGAACACTGAAGCTTTCTTT
.,TRBD1,TRBJ1-4,TRBV13,CASSNGTAGVNEKLFF,TGTGCCAGCAGCAATGGGACAGCGGGGGTTAACGAAAAACTGTTTTTT
.,.,TRBJ2-1,TRBV10-3,CAIKMTVDANNEQFF,TGTGCCATCAAAATGACAGTTGATGCAAACAATGAGCAGTTCTTC
few,TRBD1,TRBJ1-5,TRBV7-9,CASSLSGGTGTNQPQHF,TGTGCCAGCAGCTTATCTGGGGGGACAGGGACTAATCAGCCCCAGCATTTT
.,.,TRBJ2-5,TRBV20-1,CSARFRETQYF,TGCAGTGCTAGGTTCCGGGAGACCCAGTACTTC
.,.,TRBJ1-2,TRBV6-5,CASSLPGYGYTF,TGTGCCAGCAGTCTGCCGGGCTATGGCTACACCTTC
.,.,TRBJ1-3,TRBV3-1/TRBV3-2,CASSQGYSGNTIYF,TGTGCCAGCAGCCAGGGCTACTCTGGAAACACCATATATTTT
.,.,TRBJ2-5,TRBV7-6,CASSLRGIGETQYF,TGTGCCAGCAGCTTAAGGGGAATCGGGGAGACCCAGTACTTC
.,TRBD1,TRBJ2-2,TRBV11-2,CASSIPGQGEVRNTGELFF,TGTGCCAGCAGTATACCGGGACAGGGGGAAGTAAGGAACACCGGGGAGCTGTTTTTT
.,.,TRBJ1-3,TRBV28,CASTPLSGNTIYF,TGTGCCAGCACCCCGCTGAGTGGAAACACCATATATTTT